The TCR beta chain under discussion was sequenced for a study of blood T cell repertoires in COVID-19. Trimming pared 7 bases from V and 0 bases from J, leaving 14 bases between. CDR1 and CDR2 from the germline V gene are SGDLS and YYNGEE. This CDR3 is 15 amino acids long. In the source study's methods: From reference gene primer amplification, estimates of nucleated cell counts were derived. TCRdb's copy holds only in-frame clones and misses some; the assay was immunoSEQ multiplex PCR. V, J and clone size derive from that table, while D and trimming were established from the DNA sequence. The table records roughly 300,000 clones, roughly 90% of them present only once.

The material sequenced was PBMCs or T cells enriched from blood (not recorded which). The V call is TRBV9, the J call TRBJ1-5; D ambiguous. The origin of this receptor is a woman in her 40s with acute COVID-19. CDR3 protein: CASFTVPDSNQPQHF. In DNA form, the CDR3 reads TGTGCCAGCTTTACAGTACCCGATAGCAATCAGCCCCAGCATTTT.